This T cell receptor (beta chain) was profiled in a study of T cells in Graves' hyperthyroidism and ophthalmopathy. Study-wide findings and caveats: Clonotypes that were expanded in thyroid above 0.001 mostly appeared in blood too.

For ophthalmopathy patients, the Clinical Activity Score was at least 3 and the NOSPECS grade at least 4; duration was under 3 months. RNA transcripts gave rise to amplified TCR beta CDR3 regions. When the TCR CDR3 underwent first-round RT-PCR, the HTBI primer set was used. In TCRdb, the multiplex PCR reads were re-called with MiXCR into one record per CDR3 protein. The sample includes 450,000 to 650,000 distinct CDR3 sequences, around 14% of them seen just once. There are many counts of this clonotype. Its antigen is unidentified. This CDR3 is built from 14 residues. V was pared by 7 bases and J by 1 base, with 14 bases between. Germline CDR1 LGHNT, CDR2 FRNRAP.

The J gene is TRBJ2-7, the V gene TRBV12-5; no definite D call. The sequenced material came from blood. The clonotype was recovered from a woman aged 18 to 35 with Graves' ophthalmopathy. This CDR3 reads CASAPPGLSYEQYF. The CDR3 DNA is TGTGCTAGTGCCCCCCCAGGATTATCCTACGAGCAGTACTTC.